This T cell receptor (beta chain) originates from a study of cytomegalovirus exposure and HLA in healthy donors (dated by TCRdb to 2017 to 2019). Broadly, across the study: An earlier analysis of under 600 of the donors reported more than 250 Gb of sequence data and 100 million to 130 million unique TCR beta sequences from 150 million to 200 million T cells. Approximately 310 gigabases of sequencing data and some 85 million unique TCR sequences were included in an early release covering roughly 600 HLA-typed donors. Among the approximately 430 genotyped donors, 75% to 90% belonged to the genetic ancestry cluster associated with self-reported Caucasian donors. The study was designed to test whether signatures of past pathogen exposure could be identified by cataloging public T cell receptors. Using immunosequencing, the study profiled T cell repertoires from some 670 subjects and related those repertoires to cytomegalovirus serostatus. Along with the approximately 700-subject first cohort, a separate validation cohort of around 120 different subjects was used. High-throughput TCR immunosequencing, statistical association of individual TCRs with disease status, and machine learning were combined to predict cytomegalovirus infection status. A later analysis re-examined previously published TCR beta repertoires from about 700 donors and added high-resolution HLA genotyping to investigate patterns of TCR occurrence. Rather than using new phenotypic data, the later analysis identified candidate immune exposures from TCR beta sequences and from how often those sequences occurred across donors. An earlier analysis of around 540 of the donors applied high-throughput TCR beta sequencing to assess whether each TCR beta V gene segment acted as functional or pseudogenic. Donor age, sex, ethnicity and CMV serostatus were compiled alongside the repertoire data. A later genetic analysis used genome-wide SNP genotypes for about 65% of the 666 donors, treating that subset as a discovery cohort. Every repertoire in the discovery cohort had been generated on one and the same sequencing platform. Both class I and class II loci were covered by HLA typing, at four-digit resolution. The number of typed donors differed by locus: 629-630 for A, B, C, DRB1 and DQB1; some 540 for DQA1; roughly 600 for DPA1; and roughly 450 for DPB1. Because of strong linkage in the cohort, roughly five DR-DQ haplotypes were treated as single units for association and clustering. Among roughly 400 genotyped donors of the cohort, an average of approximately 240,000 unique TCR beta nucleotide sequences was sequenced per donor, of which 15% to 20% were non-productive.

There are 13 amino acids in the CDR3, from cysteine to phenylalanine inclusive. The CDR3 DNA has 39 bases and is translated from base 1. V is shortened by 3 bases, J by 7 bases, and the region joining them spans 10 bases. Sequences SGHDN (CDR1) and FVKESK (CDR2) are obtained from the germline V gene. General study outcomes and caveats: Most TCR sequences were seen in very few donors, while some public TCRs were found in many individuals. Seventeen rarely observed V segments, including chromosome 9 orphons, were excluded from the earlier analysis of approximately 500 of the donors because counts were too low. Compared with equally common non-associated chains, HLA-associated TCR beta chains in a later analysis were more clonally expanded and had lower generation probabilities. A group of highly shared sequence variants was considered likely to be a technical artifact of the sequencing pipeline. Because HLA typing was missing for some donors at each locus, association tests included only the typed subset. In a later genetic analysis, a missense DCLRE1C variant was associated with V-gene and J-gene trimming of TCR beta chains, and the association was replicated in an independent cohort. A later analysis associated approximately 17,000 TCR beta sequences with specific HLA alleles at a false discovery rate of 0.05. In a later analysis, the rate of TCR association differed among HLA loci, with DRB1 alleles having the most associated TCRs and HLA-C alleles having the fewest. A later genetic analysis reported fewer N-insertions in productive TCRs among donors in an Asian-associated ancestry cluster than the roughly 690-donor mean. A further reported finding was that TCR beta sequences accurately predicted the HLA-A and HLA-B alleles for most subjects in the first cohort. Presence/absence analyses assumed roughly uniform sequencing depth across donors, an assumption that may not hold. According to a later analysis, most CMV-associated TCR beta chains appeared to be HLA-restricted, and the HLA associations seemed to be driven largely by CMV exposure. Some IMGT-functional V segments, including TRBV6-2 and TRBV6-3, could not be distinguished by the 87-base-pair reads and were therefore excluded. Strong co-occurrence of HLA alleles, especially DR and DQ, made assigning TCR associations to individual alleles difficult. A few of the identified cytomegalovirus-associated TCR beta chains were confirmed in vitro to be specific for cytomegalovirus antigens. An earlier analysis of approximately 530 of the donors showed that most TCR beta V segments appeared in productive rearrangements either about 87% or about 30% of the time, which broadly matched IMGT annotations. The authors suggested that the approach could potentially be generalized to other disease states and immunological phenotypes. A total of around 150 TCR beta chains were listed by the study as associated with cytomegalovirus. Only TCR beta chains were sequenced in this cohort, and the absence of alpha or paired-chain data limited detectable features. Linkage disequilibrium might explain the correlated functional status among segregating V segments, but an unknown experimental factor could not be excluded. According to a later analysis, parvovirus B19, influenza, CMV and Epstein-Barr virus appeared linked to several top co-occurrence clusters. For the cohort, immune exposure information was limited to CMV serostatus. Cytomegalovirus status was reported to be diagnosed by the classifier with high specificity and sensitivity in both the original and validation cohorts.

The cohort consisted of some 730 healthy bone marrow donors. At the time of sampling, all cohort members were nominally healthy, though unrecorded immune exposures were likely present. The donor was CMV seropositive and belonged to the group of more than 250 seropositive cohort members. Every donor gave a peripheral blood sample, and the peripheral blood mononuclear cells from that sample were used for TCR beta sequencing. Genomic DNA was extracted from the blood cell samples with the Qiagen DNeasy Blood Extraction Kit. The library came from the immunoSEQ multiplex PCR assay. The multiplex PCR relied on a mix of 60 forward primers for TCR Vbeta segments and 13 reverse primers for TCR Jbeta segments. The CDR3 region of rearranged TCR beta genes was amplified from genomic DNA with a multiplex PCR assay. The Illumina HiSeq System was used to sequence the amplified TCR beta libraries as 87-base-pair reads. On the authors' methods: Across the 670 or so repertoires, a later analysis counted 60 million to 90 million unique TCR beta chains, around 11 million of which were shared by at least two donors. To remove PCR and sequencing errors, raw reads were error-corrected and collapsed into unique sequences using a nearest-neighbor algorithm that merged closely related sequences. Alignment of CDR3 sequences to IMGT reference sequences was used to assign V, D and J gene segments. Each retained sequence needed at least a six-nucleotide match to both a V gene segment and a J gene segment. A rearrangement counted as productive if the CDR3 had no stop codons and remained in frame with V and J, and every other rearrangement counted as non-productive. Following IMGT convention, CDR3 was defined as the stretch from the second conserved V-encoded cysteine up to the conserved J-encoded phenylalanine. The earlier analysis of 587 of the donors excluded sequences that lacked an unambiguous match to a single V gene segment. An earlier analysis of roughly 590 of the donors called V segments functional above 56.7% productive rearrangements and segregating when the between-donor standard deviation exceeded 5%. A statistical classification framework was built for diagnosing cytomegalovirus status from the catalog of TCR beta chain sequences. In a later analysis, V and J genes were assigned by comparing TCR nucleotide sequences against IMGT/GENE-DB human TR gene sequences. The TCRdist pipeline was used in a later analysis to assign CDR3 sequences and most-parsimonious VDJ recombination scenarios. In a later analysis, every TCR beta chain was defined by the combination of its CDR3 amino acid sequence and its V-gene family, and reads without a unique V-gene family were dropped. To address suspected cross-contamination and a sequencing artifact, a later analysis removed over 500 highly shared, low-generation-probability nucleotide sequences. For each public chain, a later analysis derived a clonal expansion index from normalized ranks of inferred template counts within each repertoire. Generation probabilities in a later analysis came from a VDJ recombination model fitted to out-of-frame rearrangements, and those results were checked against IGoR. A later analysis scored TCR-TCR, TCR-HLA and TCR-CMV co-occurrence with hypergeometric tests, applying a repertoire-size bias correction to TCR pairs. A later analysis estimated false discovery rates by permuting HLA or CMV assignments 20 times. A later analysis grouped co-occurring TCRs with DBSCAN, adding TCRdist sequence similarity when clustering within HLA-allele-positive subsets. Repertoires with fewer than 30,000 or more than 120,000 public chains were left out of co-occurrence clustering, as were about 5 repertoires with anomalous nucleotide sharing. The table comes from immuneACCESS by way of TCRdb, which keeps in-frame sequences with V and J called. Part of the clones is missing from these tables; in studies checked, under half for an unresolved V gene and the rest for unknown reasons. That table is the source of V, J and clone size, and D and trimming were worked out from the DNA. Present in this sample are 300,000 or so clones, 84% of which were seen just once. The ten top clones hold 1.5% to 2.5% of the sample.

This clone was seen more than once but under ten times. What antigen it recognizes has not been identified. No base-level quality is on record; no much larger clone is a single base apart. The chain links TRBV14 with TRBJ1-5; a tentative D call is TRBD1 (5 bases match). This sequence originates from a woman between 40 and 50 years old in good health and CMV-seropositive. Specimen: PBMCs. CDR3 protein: CASSQGLGQPQHF. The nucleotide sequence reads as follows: TGTGCCAGCAGCCAGGGGCTGGGACAGCCCCAGCATTTT.